This T cell receptor beta chain was retrieved from a study of blood T cells in healthy people across ages (dated by TCRdb to the mid-2010s). In the study overall: In model experiments, roughly one uniquely barcoded TCR beta cDNA molecule per two T cells was captured by template switching. The donors were divided into four age groups: young (average approximately 17 years), middle-aged (around 37), aged (about 62) and long-lived (about 90). The study analyzed two additional independent replicas of 1 million unique cDNA reads from the same blood draw for two donors, one aged 18 to 30 and one aged 80 or older. The study measured age-related changes in TCR beta repertoire diversity using deep sequencing normalized with unique cDNA molecular identifiers.

This clonotype was counted between two and nine times. The antigen it binds to is not known. No base-level quality is on record; no much larger clone is a single base apart. The CDR3 holds 16 amino acids from the cysteine to the phenylalanine. The DNA shown is the 48-base CDR3, in frame from base 1. The germline V gene encodes CDR1 DFQATT and CDR2 SNEGSKA (reference sequence). V lost 3 bases and J lost 3 bases, and the count of bases not matched to a germline gene is 10. Summary of the overall study and its limitations: Compared with the aged group, more naive CD4+ T cells, fewer expanded clones and increased TCR diversity were shown by the long-lived group, suggesting age selection. Donor CMV infection status was unknown, potentially confounding age-related changes in expanded clonotypes. As age increased, observed TCR beta diversity per million T cells dropped in a roughly linear way, and a significant reduction was already evident by age about 40. Estimates of total diversity based on one million sequenced T cells were regarded as lower bounds and as underestimates. Observed TCR beta diversity correlated strongly with the percentage of naive T cells measured by flow cytometry. Conclusive comparison of naive and antigen-experienced compartments was prevented by the profiling of bulk unsorted PBMCs.

Library preparation was by 5' RACE. Reads for this sample came from an Illumina HiSeq 2500. A second PCR of roughly 7 to 11 cycles was performed with a sample-barcoded 5' primer and a J-beta primer mix. A template-switch 5' adaptor carrying 12 random nucleotides introduced a unique molecular identifier onto each TCR beta cDNA molecule. Each sample yielded at least 2.5 million CDR3-containing paired-end reads. All of the RNA was converted into first-strand cDNA using the Mint cDNA synthesis kit, with a TRBC-specific oligonucleotide serving as the primer. Following uracil-DNA glycosylase treatment, a first 18-cycle PCR with universal primers M1SS and BC2_uni_R was performed on all cDNA. The paper's processing steps were these. Normalization of each sample was performed by random selection of 1 million high-quality reads, each carrying a distinct molecular identifier. Reads sharing molecular identifiers were discarded rather than binned into consensus sequences. MiTCR, run with a Q25 quality threshold and the strictest error-elimination algorithm, handled CDR3 identification, clonotype clustering and error correction. Lower-bound total TCR beta diversity was estimated with a nonparametric unseen species model using Euler transformation. The public reads were reprocessed in TCRdb via fastp at Q25 and MiXCR, keeping in-frame beta chains. Each CDR3 protein gets just one entry, which takes the most common genes and DNA from the rows behind it. TCRdb, rather than the study authors, made the V and J calls. The sample yields about 760,000 distinct CDR3 sequences; 20% to 25% were counted once. Of the sample, 9.4% falls within the top ten clones.

Systemically healthy Caucasian individuals from Russia, 35 to 50 in total and aged about 6 to 100 years, were included as donors. Approximately 9 milliliters of peripheral blood were collected from each donor into EDTA-treated Vacutainer tubes. PBMCs were isolated by Ficoll-Paque density-gradient centrifugation, with at least 6 million obtained per sample. Trizol reagent was used to extract total RNA from PBMCs, with at least 6 micrograms per sample. The percentages of naive CD45RAhigh/CD27high T cells were determined by flow cytometry on a PBMC aliquot from every donor. These same records also appear under a second study, on T cells of mothers and their children. As the second paper documents: The donors were nine systemically healthy Caucasian individuals, made up of three mothers and their six children. cDNA synthesis consumed the entire amount of extracted RNA, loaded at about 1.6 ug RNA in each 15 ul reaction. Sample barcodes and 2-4 random nucleotides were added via the M1S primer in the second PCR. Each mother yielded over 9.5 million TCR beta CDR3 reads and each child a few million reads. Thymic selection shapes the output of TCR recombination in a similar way in related and unrelated pairs, and inherited differences have a minor effect. Related mother-child pairs always showed normalized repertoire overlap that was slightly higher than in unrelated mother-child pairs, though the difference was never significant. Persistent microchimeric T cell clones were not detected, at a sensitivity of approximately 93 clones per million clonotypes. To look for features that set related mother-child pairs apart from unrelated individuals, the researchers ran deep NGS to compare the TCR beta repertoires of mothers and children. The mean age was roughly 36 +/- 4 years for the mothers and approximately 11 +/- 4 years for the children. Libraries were sequenced on Illumina HiSeq 2000 with 100+100 nt paired-end reads after adapter ligation with NEBNext reagents. To prevent cross-contamination, the mother and child libraries were prepared a month apart and were sequenced in separate runs. For each donor, between roughly 500,000 and 2,300,000 distinct TCR beta clonotypes were identified. Naive TCR beta clonotypes were estimated from low-frequency clonotypes matched to each donor's FACS-determined naive share, without sorting.

Recombination joined TRBV20-1 with TRBJ1-4, and 7 junctional nucleotides match TRBD1. The TCR originated in a boy aged 5 to 17 in good health. The sequenced sample was blood. The DNA is as follows: TGCAGTGCTAGTACAACACAGGGGCCATCTAATGAAAAACTGTTTTTT. Its protein is CSASTTQGPSNEKLFF.